Listed here are 18 T cell receptor beta chains from one sample, sequenced in a study of CD8 T cells in ankylosing spondylitis. TCRdb used MiXCR to reprocess the 5' RACE reads, holding one entry per CDR3 protein. The table has about 130,000 distinct CDR3 sequences, approximately 14% seen once. The sequenced sample consisted of blood, either unsorted or a sorted T cell fraction (not recorded which). These receptors all stem from a female donor with ankylosing spondylitis or in good health (not recorded which).

This clonotype has more than one count but fewer than ten. The gene calls are TRBV2 and TRBJ2-1; unclear D gene. CDR3 length: 13 amino acids. With 3 bases removed from V and 7 bases from J, the gap between germline ends came to 10 bases. The germline V gene has CDR1 SNHLY and CDR2 FYNNEI. CDR3: CASSDNRLNEQFF. In nucleotides, the CDR3 is TGTGCCAGCAGTGACAACCGGTTGAATGAGCAGTTCTTC.

The CDR3: CSARDTQGDQPQHF. The DNA of the CDR3 is TGCAGTGCTAGAGATACCCAGGGGGATCAGCCCCAGCATTTT. The chain uses TRBV20-1 and TRBJ1-5; 7 nucleotides match TRBD1. This CDR3 has 14 amino acids. Losses at the gene ends were 0 bases for V and 5 bases for J; bases not matched to a gene: 4. The germline CDR1 and CDR2 sequences are DFQATT and SNEGSKA (reference sequence).

Details on this clonotype: Just one base apart from a much larger clone, this may be a read error. CDR3 DNA: TGTGCCAGCAACTTATTCTCCCAAGAGACCCAGTACTTC. Amino acid sequence: CASNLFSQETQYF. The J gene is TRBJ2-5, the V gene TRBV7-3; D unresolved. The CDR3 is 13 amino acids. Looked up from germline, CDR1 is SGHTA and CDR2 is FQGTGA.

The rearrangement joins TRBV12-3 or TRBV12-4 to TRBJ2-3; 15 bases match TRBD2. Trimming at V came to 6 bases and at J to 5 bases, leaving 12 bases not matched to a gene. This CDR3 comprises 18 residues. This CDR3 reads CASSLRGLAGGDGDTQYF. The CDR3, as DNA: TGTGCCAGCAGCCTAAGGGGACTAGCGGGGGGAGACGGAGATACGCAGTATTTT.

The V and J genes are TRBV4-1 and TRBJ1-2; 8 bases are shared with TRBD1. The CDR3 totals 15 residues. Germline V gene lookup returns CDR1 MGHRA and CDR2 YSYEKL. V gave up 0 bases and J gave up 2 bases; unmatched junction bases: 2. As DNA, the CDR3 is TGCGCCAGCAGCCAAGAGACAGGGGAAAACTATGGCTACACCTTC. Translation: CASSQETGENYGYTF.

This rearrangement joins TRBV7-2 to TRBJ2-7; D remains unclear. This CDR3 is 17 amino acids long. Germline loops: CDR1 SGHTA, CDR2 FQGNSA. Trimming removed 3 bases from V and 2 bases from J, with 20 bases in between. The CDR3 is CASSFWTGPQSPYEQYF. The CDR3 DNA sequence: TGTGCCAGCAGCTTCTGGACCGGGCCACAAAGCCCCTACGAGCAGTACTTC.

This clonotype has a count of ten or more. J is TRBJ1-5 and V is TRBV6-1; 7 bases are shared with TRBD1. Germline CDR1 MNHNS, CDR2 SASEGT. V was pared by 7 bases and J by 6 bases, with 9 bases of the junction left unmatched. This CDR3 is 14 amino acids long. CDR3 sequence reads: CASKEGALRQPQHF. CDR3 DNA: TGTGCCAGCAAGGAGGGGGCTTTACGTCAGCCCCAGCATTTT.

This clonotype was detected many times. The chain recombines TRBV20-1 with TRBJ2-3, with a weak D call TRBD2 (5 bases). Trimming removed 3 bases at V and 2 bases at J, with 9 bases between. Germline V CDR1 and CDR2: DFQATT, SNEGSKA (reference sequence). The CDR3 is 13 amino acids. The CDR3, as DNA: TGCAGTGCTAGTGGCGGGCACACAGATACGCAGTATTTT. Amino acid sequence: CSASGGHTDTQYF.

This clonotype showed up many times. The chain carries TRBV20-1 and TRBJ2-5; D call uncertain. Germline V gene data show CDR1 as DFQATT and CDR2 as SNEGSKA (reference sequence). Trimming removed 3 bases at V and 5 bases at J, with 16 bases between. CDR3 length: 14 residues. The CDR3 nucleotides read TGCAGTGCTAGCGACCCAAGGAACGCGGAGACCCAGTACTTC. Protein: CSASDPRNAETQYF.

At least ten counts were recorded for this clonotype. The CDR3 here is CASSWAGVEWDQPQHF. The CDR3 DNA reads TGTGCCAGCAGTTGGGCAGGGGTCGAATGGGATCAGCCCCAGCATTTT. This chain connects TRBV12-3 or TRBV12-4 to TRBJ1-5; D may be TRBD1 (6 bases). V lost 4 bases and J 5 bases, leaving 18 bases between the germline ends. This CDR3 has 16 residues.

This clonotype came up a few times. The rearrangement links TRBV4-1 to TRBJ2-5; 7 bases fit TRBD1. Germline V gene lookup returns CDR1 MGHRA and CDR2 YSYEKL. The CDR3 is 15 residues long. The V and J ends lost 2 bases and 2 bases, in that order; junction bases with no gene match: 5. DNA for the CDR3: TGCGCCAGCAGCCAACCAACGACAGGGCAAGAGACCCAGTACTTC. This encodes CASSQPTTGQETQYF.

This clonotype has more than one count but fewer than ten. The chain carries TRBV12-3 or TRBV12-4 and TRBJ2-1; 9 bases agree with TRBD1. V lost 6 bases and J lost 4; bases outside the gene matches: 7. The CDR3 has 15 amino acids. The CDR3 DNA follows: TGTGCCAGCAGGGGGGGACAGGGATATTACAATGAGCAGTTCTTC. Encoded protein: CASRGGQGYYNEQFF.

The sample holds a few counts of this clonotype. The gene calls are TRBV12-3 or TRBV12-4 and TRBJ2-3; the D gene is possibly TRBD2 (6 bases). V was cut by 5 bases and J by 0 bases, with 15 bases left in between. The CDR3 totals 16 residues. CDR3 sequence reads: CASSRLDPASTDTQYF. The CDR3 DNA reads TGTGCCAGCAGTCGACTAGATCCGGCTAGCACAGATACGCAGTATTTT.

This clonotype has just a few counts. The gene calls are TRBV12-3 or TRBV12-4 and TRBJ1-5; D is undetermined. The CDR3 contains 13 residues. V lost 6 bases to trimming and J lost 5 bases, with 11 bases between them. CDR3 DNA: TGTGCCAGCAGGGAGGACGGGTATCAGCCCCAGCATTTT. It specifies CASREDGYQPQHF.

This clonotype appeared many times. The rearrangement joins TRBV7-2 to TRBJ1-1; no firm D call. This CDR3 is built from 12 residues. With 4 bases removed from V and 10 bases from J, the gap between germline ends came to 13 bases. CDR1 and CDR2 from the germline V gene are SGHTA and FQGNSA. CDR3 bases: TGTGCCAGCAGCTCCGAGAGGTGGGGAGCTTTCTTT. This encodes CASSSERWGAFF.

J is TRBJ1-4 and V is TRBV27; a weak D match, TRBD1 (5 bases). Trimming stripped 2 bases from V and 7 bases from J, with 11 bases between. Per the germline V gene, CDR1 is MNHEY and CDR2 is SMNVEV (reference sequence). The CDR3 loop spans 14 amino acids. CDR3 protein: CASSLEGRVEKLFF. CDR3 coding DNA: TGTGCCAGCAGTTTAGAGGGACGGGTTGAAAAACTGTTTTTT.

The chain recombines TRBV14 with TRBJ2-7; no definite D call. Germline CDR1 reads SGHDN; CDR2 reads FVKESK. The CDR3 has 14 residues. V lost 0 bases, J lost 5 bases, and 11 bases lay in between. The CDR3 region is CASSQDGTFHEQYF. The CDR3 DNA reads TGTGCCAGCAGCCAAGATGGAACTTTCCACGAGCAGTACTTC. Full variable domain (remainder filled in from reference TRBV14 and TRBJ2-7): EAGVTQFPSHSVIEKGQTVTLRCDPISGHDNLYWYRRVMGKEIKFLLHFVKESKQDESGMPNNRFLAERTGGTYSTLKVQPAELEDSGVYFCASSQDGTFHEQYFGPGTRLTVT.

This chain joins TRBV2 and TRBJ2-2; perhaps TRBD1 as D (6 bases). The CDR3 is 14 amino acids. Trimming left V 7 bases short and J 8 bases short, with 17 bases between. Germline V gene sequence: CDR1 SNHLY, CDR2 FYNNEI. The CDR3 sequence is CASNIAGDRGELFF. In nucleotides, the CDR3 is TGTGCCAGCAATATTGCAGGGGATAGAGGGGAGCTGTTTTTT.